This record concerns one TCR beta chain sequence. The specificity of this receptor is unknown. From its cysteine to its phenylalanine, the CDR3 spans 16 amino acids. The retained sequence is limited to the CDR3, 48 bases, with the frame set at the first base. CDR1 and CDR2 are read off the germline V gene (reference sequence) as MNHEY and SMNVEV. The germline V end is reduced by 2 bases and the J end by 2 bases; junction bases left unmatched: 9. The source of the sample is a study of cytomegalovirus exposure and HLA in healthy donors (dated 2017 in TCRdb). About the investigation overall: According to an earlier analysis of a few hundred of the donors, about 179 million T cells yielded roughly 110 million unique TCR beta sequences and 276 Gb of sequence data. In addition to the first cohort of 666 subjects, a separate validation cohort of approximately 120 different subjects was used. A later analysis re-examined previously published TCR beta repertoires from several hundred donors and added high-resolution HLA genotyping to investigate patterns of TCR occurrence. Of the roughly 390 genotyped donors, approximately 82% fell in the genetic ancestry cluster associated with self-reported Caucasian donors. The study aimed to test whether cataloging public T cell receptors could reveal signatures of past pathogen exposure. Donor age, sex, ethnicity and CMV serostatus were collected together with the repertoire data. Among some 410 genotyped donors of the cohort, an average of roughly 230,000 unique TCR beta nucleotide sequences was sequenced per donor, of which approximately 19% were non-productive. Every discovery cohort repertoire had been produced on one sequencing platform. A later genetic analysis used genome-wide SNP genotypes for about three fifths of the roughly 700 donors, treating that subset as a discovery cohort. HLA typing covered class I and class II loci at four-digit resolution. A handful of DR-DQ haplotypes were handled as single units for association and clustering because linkage in the cohort was strong. Rather than using new phenotypic data, the later analysis identified candidate immune exposures from TCR beta sequences and from how often those sequences occurred across donors. Approximately 300 gigabases of sequencing data and approximately 92 million unique TCR sequences made up an early release that covered around 640 HLA-typed donors. Using immunosequencing, the study profiled T cell repertoires from 640 or so subjects and related those repertoires to cytomegalovirus serostatus. The number of typed donors differed by locus: about 620-640 for A, B, C, DRB1 and DQB1; 522 for DQA1; about 600 for DPA1; and some 470 for DPB1. To predict cytomegalovirus infection status, the study combined high-throughput TCR immunosequencing, statistical association of individual TCRs with disease status, and machine learning. An earlier analysis of 587 of the donors used high-throughput TCR beta sequencing to judge whether each TCR beta V gene segment behaved as functional or pseudogenic. Overall study outcomes, separate from this receptor: The 87-base-pair reads could not distinguish some IMGT-functional V segments, including TRBV6-2 and TRBV6-3, so those segments were excluded. In a later analysis, HLA-associated TCR beta chains were found to be more clonally expanded and to have lower generation probabilities than equally common non-associated chains. V-gene and J-gene trimming of TCR beta chains was associated with a missense DCLRE1C variant in a later genetic analysis, and the association was replicated in an independent cohort. In the study, some 180 TCR beta chains were listed as associated with cytomegalovirus. Because some donors lacked HLA typing at each locus, the association tests relied only on the typed subset. Because counts were too low, approximately 18 rarely observed V segments, including chromosome 9 orphons, were excluded from the earlier analysis of 587 of the donors. In an earlier analysis of some 550 of the donors, most TCR beta V segments were observed in productive rearrangements about 90% or about 30% of the time, broadly matching IMGT annotations. For the cohort, immune exposure information was limited to CMV serostatus. In this cohort, only TCR beta chains were sequenced, and detectable features were limited by the absence of alpha or paired-chain data. In vitro tests confirmed that a few of the cytomegalovirus-associated TCR beta chains recognize cytomegalovirus antigens. Specific HLA alleles were associated with about 17,000 TCR beta sequences at a false discovery rate of 0.05 in a later analysis. A cluster of highly shared sequence variants was judged likely to be a technical artifact of the sequencing pipeline. A later analysis found that most CMV-associated TCR beta chains appeared HLA-restricted, with HLA associations seemingly driven largely by CMV exposure. Presence/absence analyses assumed roughly uniform sequencing depth across donors, an assumption that may not hold. Most TCR sequences were observed very rarely across donors, whereas some public TCRs were present in many individuals. Correlated functional status among segregating V segments might be attributable to linkage disequilibrium, but an unknown experimental factor could not be ruled out. According to a later analysis, TCR association rates differed among HLA loci, with DRB1 alleles showing the most associated TCRs and HLA-C alleles showing the fewest. In a later analysis, several top co-occurrence clusters were reported to appear linked to parvovirus B19, influenza, CMV and Epstein-Barr virus. According to the authors, the approach could potentially be generalized to other disease states and immunological phenotypes. Compared with the approximately 600-donor mean, donors in an Asian-associated ancestry cluster had fewer N-insertions in productive TCRs, according to a later genetic analysis. Cytomegalovirus status was reported to be diagnosed by the classifier with high specificity and sensitivity in both the original and validation cohorts. Assigning TCR associations to individual alleles was difficult when HLA alleles, especially DR and DQ, strongly co-occurred. A further reported finding was that TCR beta sequences accurately predicted the HLA-A and HLA-B alleles for most subjects in the first cohort.

Preparation of the library involved the immunoSEQ multiplex PCR assay. For the multiplex PCR, a mixture combining 60 forward primers for TCR Vbeta segments and 13 reverse primers for TCR Jbeta segments was used. A multiplex PCR assay on genomic DNA amplified the CDR3 region of rearranged TCR beta genes. The amplified TCR beta libraries were sequenced on the Illumina HiSeq System as 87-base-pair reads. Turning to the authors' computational methods: In a later analysis, some 80 million unique TCR beta chains were counted across the roughly 670 repertoires, and roughly 10 million of these chains were shared by at least two donors. A nearest-neighbor algorithm error-corrected the raw reads and collapsed the reads into unique sequences, merging closely related sequences to remove PCR and sequencing errors. To assign V, D and J gene segments, CDR3 sequences were aligned to IMGT reference sequences. For a sequence to be retained, a match of at least six nucleotides to both a V gene segment and a J gene segment was required. A rearrangement was called productive if the CDR3 had no stop codons and remained in frame with V and J, and every other rearrangement was called non-productive. CDR3 was defined according to IMGT convention as the region running from the second conserved V-encoded cysteine to the conserved J-encoded phenylalanine. Sequences without an unambiguous match to a single V gene segment were excluded from the earlier analysis of almost 600 of the donors. In an earlier analysis of almost 600 of the donors, a V segment was called functional when productive rearrangements were above 56.7%, and segregating when the standard deviation between donors exceeded 5%. A statistical classification framework was built to diagnose cytomegalovirus status from the catalog of TCR beta chain sequences. V and J gene assignment, in a later analysis, came from comparing TCR nucleotide sequences with IMGT/GENE-DB human TR gene sequences. Using the TCRdist pipeline, a later analysis assigned CDR3 sequences along with most-parsimonious VDJ recombination scenarios. In a later analysis, each TCR beta chain was defined by its CDR3 amino acid sequence together with its V-gene family, and reads lacking a unique V-gene family were excluded. A later analysis removed 500 to 650 highly shared, low-generation-probability nucleotide sequences to deal with suspected cross-contamination and a sequencing artifact. In a later analysis, a clonal expansion index was calculated for each public chain from normalized within-repertoire ranks of inferred template counts. In a later analysis, generation probabilities were computed with a VDJ recombination model fitted to out-of-frame rearrangements, and the resulting probabilities were checked against IGoR. In a later analysis, hypergeometric tests were used to score TCR-TCR, TCR-HLA and TCR-CMV co-occurrence, with a repertoire-size bias correction applied to TCR pairs. To estimate false discovery rates, a later analysis permuted the HLA or CMV assignments 20 times. In a later analysis, co-occurring TCRs were grouped with DBSCAN, and TCRdist sequence similarity was added when clustering was performed within HLA-allele-positive subsets. Co-occurrence clustering excluded repertoires with fewer than 30,000 or more than 120,000 public chains, plus five with anomalous nucleotide sharing. Here the immuneACCESS table is served through TCRdb, limited to in-frame sequences with V and J called. Missing clones are a known gap in these copies; in checked studies unresolved V genes cover under half, and the rest lacks a known reason. The V and J calls and clone size were taken over from that table, and D and trimming were inferred from the DNA. The table for this sample lists some 110,000 clones. The top ten clones comprise approximately 6.2% of the sample.

The cohort was made up of approximately 670 healthy bone marrow donors. Cohort members were all nominally healthy when sampled, although unrecorded immune exposures were likely present. The donor tested CMV seropositive and was one of the 289 seropositive cohort members. A peripheral blood sample was collected from each donor, and TCR beta sequencing was performed on peripheral blood mononuclear cells. The Qiagen DNeasy Blood Extraction Kit was used to extract genomic DNA from the blood cell samples. The specimen sequenced was PBMCs. The chain was built from TRBV27 and TRBJ2-7, with 7 junctional bases fitting TRBD1. The TCR sequence derives from a man aged 35-49 years in good health and CMV-seropositive. The DNA reads as follows: TGTGCCAGCAGTTTAGGGGGAGTGGACAGGCCCTACGAGCAGTACTTC. Translation gives CASSLGGVDRPYEQYF.